This TCR beta chain emerged from a study of blood T cell repertoires in COVID-19. The CDR3 runs 15 residues. V lost 10 bases and J lost 2, with 18 bases in between. Germline CDR1 and CDR2: MNHEY and SMNVEV (reference sequence). Only in-frame clones appear in the TCRdb table, and some are missing; sequencing was by immunoSEQ multiplex PCR. This table has over 200,000 clones, about four fifths appearing once. J is TRBJ2-1 and V is TRBV27; D not certain. Input material: peripheral blood. The sequence came from a woman in her forties with acute or convalescent COVID-19. The CDR3 spells CATRRIPGTYNEQFF. CDR3 coding DNA: TGTGCCACCCGACGCATCCCAGGAACCTACAATGAGCAGTTCTTC.